This TCR beta chain was recovered during a study of blood T cells in healthy people across ages. Notes on the study in general: Higher diversity and more naive CD4+ cells were features of long-lived donors, compared to aged donors. From one million sequenced T cells, diversity estimates were lower bounds.

The second PCR ran roughly 7 to 12 cycles with a sample-barcoded 5' primer and J-beta primers. TCRdb reanalysed the 5' RACE reads using MiXCR and keeps one entry per CDR3 protein. The table has about 780,000 distinct CDR3 sequences, 46% seen once. Worth noting for this clonotype: Its antigen is unknown.

Per germline, CDR1 SGHRS and CDR2 YFSETQ. Trimming at V came to 4 bases and at J to 7 bases, leaving 9 bases not matched to a gene. CDR3 length: 16 amino acids. This sequence joins TRBV5-1 and TRBJ2-2; TRBD1 aligns across 11 bases. The source of this sequence is an elderly man in good health. Sequenced input: blood. CDR3: CASSPGQGAGIGELFF. CDR3 sequence (DNA): TGCGCCAGCAGCCCAGGACAGGGGGCTGGGATCGGGGAGCTGTTTTTT.